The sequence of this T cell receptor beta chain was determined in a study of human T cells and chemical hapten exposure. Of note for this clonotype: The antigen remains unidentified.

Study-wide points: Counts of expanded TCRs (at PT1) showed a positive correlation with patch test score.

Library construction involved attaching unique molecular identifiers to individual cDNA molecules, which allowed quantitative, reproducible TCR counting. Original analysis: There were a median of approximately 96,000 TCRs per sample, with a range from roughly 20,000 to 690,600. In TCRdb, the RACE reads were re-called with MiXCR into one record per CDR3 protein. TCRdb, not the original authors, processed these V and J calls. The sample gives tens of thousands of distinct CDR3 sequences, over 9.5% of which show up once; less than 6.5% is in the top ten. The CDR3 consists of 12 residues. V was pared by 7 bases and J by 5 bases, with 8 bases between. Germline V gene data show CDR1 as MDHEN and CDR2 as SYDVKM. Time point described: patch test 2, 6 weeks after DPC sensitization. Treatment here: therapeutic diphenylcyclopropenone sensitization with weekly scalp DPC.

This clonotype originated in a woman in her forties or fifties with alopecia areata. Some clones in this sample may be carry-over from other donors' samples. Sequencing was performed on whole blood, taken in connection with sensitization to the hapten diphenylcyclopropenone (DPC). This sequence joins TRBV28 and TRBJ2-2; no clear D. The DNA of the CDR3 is TGTGCCAGCACCTCCATGACCGGGGAGCTGTTTTTT. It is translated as CASTSMTGELFF.